A selection of T cell receptor beta chains follows, all from one sample in a study of control samples from healthy donors and cancer patients. Only in-frame clones appear in the TCRdb table, and some are missing; sequencing was by immunoSEQ multiplex PCR. Of some 79,000 clones listed, 87% were seen once; the top ten hold about 4%. Sequenced: blood. These receptors all stem from a woman in her 50s in good health. Each CDR3 is given with its conserved first and last residue. The order of the fields is clone size, J gene, V gene, D gene, CDR3 protein, CDR3 DNA. D genes are given only for firm matches. For some rows the clone size is stated as once, few or many, or as a class when expanded; others skip it.

clone size: once; J gene: TRBJ1-2; V gene: TRBV12-3/TRBV12-4; D gene: -; CDR3 protein: CASSLRQAHGYTF; CDR3 DNA: TGTGCCAGCAGTTTGAGACAGGCCCATGGCTACACCTTC
clone size: -; J gene: TRBJ2-2; V gene: TRBV28; D gene: -; CDR3 protein: CASRPSGTNTGELFF; CDR3 DNA: TGTGCCAGCAGGCCATCCGGTACGAACACCGGGGAGCTGTTTTTT
clone size: -; J gene: TRBJ2-3; V gene: TRBV19; D gene: TRBD2; CDR3 protein: CASSSWDYPSTDTQYF; CDR3 DNA: TGTGCCAGTAGTAGCTGGGACTACCCTAGCACAGATACGCAGTATTTT
clone size: once; J gene: TRBJ2-1; V gene: TRBV19; D gene: TRBD1; CDR3 protein: CASISRDRGYNEQFF; CDR3 DNA: TGTGCCAGTATTTCCCGGGACAGGGGCTACAATGAGCAGTTCTTC
clone size: -; J gene: TRBJ2-7; V gene: TRBV4-1; D gene: TRBD2; CDR3 protein: CASSHGGGRSYEQYF; CDR3 DNA: TGCGCCAGCAGCCACGGGGGCGGGAGGTCGTACGAGCAGTACTTC
clone size: -; J gene: TRBJ1-1; V gene: TRBV7-9; D gene: -; CDR3 protein: CASSTRTAFF; CDR3 DNA: TGTGCCAGCAGCACCAGGACGGCTTTCTTT
clone size: -; J gene: TRBJ1-5; V gene: TRBV5-6; D gene: -; CDR3 protein: CASSLTGSQPQHF; CDR3 DNA: TGTGCCAGCAGCTTGACAGGGAGTCAGCCCCAGCATTTT
clone size: -; J gene: TRBJ2-1; V gene: TRBV5-1; D gene: -; CDR3 protein: CASSLAAYNNEQFF; CDR3 DNA: TGCGCCAGCAGCTTGGCGGCTTACAACAATGAGCAGTTCTTC
clone size: -; J gene: TRBJ2-5; V gene: TRBV5-6; D gene: -; CDR3 protein: CASSFQLGARETQYF; CDR3 DNA: TGTGCCAGCAGCTTTCAATTGGGGGCGCGGGAGACCCAGTACTTC
clone size: -; J gene: TRBJ2-7; V gene: TRBV5-5; D gene: TRBD2; CDR3 protein: CASSQGLALSYEQYF; CDR3 DNA: TGTGCCAGCAGCCAGGGACTAGCGTTATCCTACGAGCAGTACTTC
clone size: -; J gene: TRBJ2-7; V gene: TRBV2; D gene: TRBD2; CDR3 protein: CASSGARGGEQYF; CDR3 DNA: TGTGCCAGCAGTGGAGCTCGGGGGGGCGAGCAGTACTTC
clone size: -; J gene: TRBJ1-2; V gene: TRBV25-1; D gene: TRBD1; CDR3 protein: CASTQTGGAGYTF; CDR3 DNA: TGTGCCAGCACACAGACAGGGGGCGCTGGCTACACCTTC
clone size: -; J gene: TRBJ2-1; V gene: TRBV11-2; D gene: TRBD2; CDR3 protein: CASSPHRTSSNEQFF; CDR3 DNA: TGTGCCAGCAGCCCTCACCGGACTAGTAGCAATGAGCAGTTCTTC
clone size: -; J gene: TRBJ2-2; V gene: TRBV19; D gene: -; CDR3 protein: CASSTRVTGELFF; CDR3 DNA: TGTGCCAGTAGTACGAGGGTCACCGGGGAGCTGTTTTTT
clone size: -; J gene: TRBJ2-2; V gene: TRBV5-8; D gene: -; CDR3 protein: CASSLATGLGGELFF; CDR3 DNA: TGTGCCAGCAGCTTGGCAACAGGGTTGGGCGGGGAGCTGTTTTTT